This TCR beta chain was sequenced in a study of T cell changes during pregnancy in multiple sclerosis. Produced via immunoSEQ multiplex PCR; TCRdb's table is partial and in-frame only. This sample carries about 53,000 clones, about nine tenths of them seen once, and the ten largest clones take less than 0.6%. This TCR came from a female donor with multiple sclerosis, enrolled in a pregnancy study. This material consisted of CD4+ T cells from peripheral blood mononuclear cells, taken in the third trimester of pregnancy.

CDR3 residues: CASRRPKTGTGDGYTF. The CDR3 DNA reads as TGTGCCAGCAGACGCCCTAAAACCGGGACAGGGGATGGCTACACCTTC. This chain links TRBV2 with TRBJ1-2, with 10 bases fitting TRBD1. Germline CDR1 and CDR2: SNHLY and FYNNEI. J gave up 6 bases and V 6 bases, and 13 bases lay outside the gene matches. CDR3 length equals 16 residues.